Listed here are 16 T cell receptor beta chains from one sample, sequenced in a study of blood T cell repertoires in COVID-19. Here immunoSEQ multiplex PCR was the method, and the copy in TCRdb shows in-frame clones only, minus some. The sample shows about 80,000 clones, 84% of them seen only once. The sample taken for sequencing was peripheral blood. The source is a man between 50 and 59 years old with acute or convalescent COVID-19.

The V call is TRBV6-5, the J call TRBJ2-1; D possibly corresponds to TRBD1 (5 bases). The CDR3 is 15 residues long. Germline loops: CDR1 MNHEY, CDR2 SVGAGI. Trimming cost V 0 bases and J 4 bases, with 10 bases left between them. CDR3 nucleotides: TGTGCCAGCAGTTACTCGCAGGGCCGGTACAATGAGCAGTTCTTC. Encoded protein: CASSYSQGRYNEQFF.

This clone was recorded a few times. A read error may account for a junction end that differs from germline. The rearrangement joins TRBV12-3 or TRBV12-4 to TRBJ2-7, with D hard to call. The CDR3 spans 12 residues. CDR3 nucleotide sequence: TGTGCCAGCTCCCCGTCCTCCTTCGAGCAGTACTTC. As protein: CASSPSSFEQYF.

The V and J genes are TRBV6-2 or TRBV6-3 and TRBJ1-5, with D tentatively TRBD1 (6 bases). Germline V gene data show CDR1 as MNHEY and CDR2 as SVGEGT. With 0 bases removed from V and 7 bases from J, the gap between germline ends came to 22 bases. CDR3 length: 18 residues. The CDR3 sequence is CASSYSSGEGVRCQPQHF. In DNA form, the CDR3 reads TGTGCCAGCAGTTACTCATCAGGGGAGGGGGTCCGGTGCCAGCCCCAGCATTTT.

This sequence joins TRBV15 and TRBJ2-1; maybe TRBD1 (7 bases). The CDR3 is 16 amino acids. V was shortened by 1 base and J by 4 bases, with 14 bases between the two germline ends. The V gene's germline CDR1 is LNHNV and CDR2 YYDKDF (reference sequence). The CDR3 here is CATSRGGTASYNEQFF. In nucleotides, the CDR3 is TGTGCCACCAGCAGAGGCGGGACAGCCTCTTACAATGAGCAGTTCTTC.

This rearrangement joins TRBV29-1 to TRBJ2-7; 8 bases match TRBD2. Germline assignment: CDR1 SQVTM and CDR2 ANQGSEA. Unmatched junction bases numbered 6, after V lost 2 bases and J lost 0 bases. The CDR3 runs to 15 residues. The CDR3 region is CSVELGGGSSYEQYF. DNA of the CDR3: TGCAGCGTTGAACTCGGCGGGGGGAGCTCCTACGAGCAGTACTTC.

This chain links TRBV9 with TRBJ1-2; no definite D call. The germline CDR1 and CDR2 sequences are SGDLS and YYNGEE. This CDR3 has 15 residues. The V and J ends lost 0 bases and 2 bases respectively, with 11 bases between them. This chain's CDR3 is CASSVAGEANYGYTF. CDR3 sequence (DNA): TGTGCCAGCAGCGTAGCCGGGGAGGCCAACTATGGCTACACCTTC.

This clone was seen a single time. The chain recombines TRBV30 with TRBJ2-1; 12 nucleotides match TRBD1. The V gene end was trimmed by 5 bases and the J gene end by 3 bases; junction bases not matched to a gene: 8. CDR3 length: 16 amino acids. The germline V gene encodes CDR1 GTSNPN and CDR2 SVGIG (reference sequence). The CDR3 nucleotides are TGTGCCTGGCAGGAGGGGACAGGGGGCAGCTACAATGAGCAGTTCTTC. Translating gives CAWQEGTGGSYNEQFF.

This clone showed up just once. The V gene is TRBV13, the J gene TRBJ1-3; 7 bases agree with TRBD1. Looked up from germline, CDR1 is PRHDT and CDR2 is FYEKMQ (reference sequence). V lost 2 bases to trimming and J lost 7 bases; unmatched junction nucleotides: 5. The CDR3 covers 14 residues. DNA for the CDR3: TGTGCCAGCAGCTTACAGGGGGTGAGGAACACCATATATTTT. It yields the protein CASSLQGVRNTIYF. Full variable domain (outside the CDR3, taken from reference TRBV13 and TRBJ1-3): AAGVIQSPRHLIKEKRETATLKCYPIPRHDTVYWYQQGPGQDPQFLISFYEKMQSDKGSIPDRFSAQQFSDYHSELNMSSLELGDSALYFCASSLQGVRNTIYFGEGSWLTVV.

This chain joins TRBV7-9 and TRBJ1-1; D is undetermined. Germline CDR1 reads SEHNR; CDR2 reads FQNEAQ (reference sequence). Between the trimmed V and J ends, which lost 5 bases and 10 bases, there was a span of 14 bases. The CDR3 has 12 amino acids. The CDR3 here is CASSPSTTGAFF. The CDR3 region has the DNA TGTGCCAGCAGCCCGTCAACTACGGGAGCTTTCTTT.

The J gene is TRBJ1-4, the V gene TRBV9, with D perhaps TRBD1 (5 bases). Trimming stripped 0 bases from V and 2 bases from J, with 11 bases between. This CDR3 region has 16 residues. The germline V gene has CDR1 SGDLS and CDR2 YYNGEE. The CDR3 sequence is CASSVGGGRTNEKLFF. CDR3 nucleotide sequence: TGTGCCAGCAGCGTAGGCGGGGGGAGGACTAATGAAAAACTGTTTTTT.

The V gene is TRBV6-2 or TRBV6-3, the J gene TRBJ2-4, with TRBD1 matching over 9 bases. This CDR3 region has 17 residues. V dropped 2 bases and J dropped 2; count of bases not matched to a gene: 7. Germline CDR1 is MNHEY and CDR2 is SVGEGT. The CDR3 DNA sequence: TGTGCCAGCAGTTACCCCAGACAGGGGGTAACCAAAAACATTCAGTACTTC. It codes for CASSYPRQGVTKNIQYF.

The genes are TRBV28 and TRBJ1-2, with D unclear. V was trimmed by 2 bases and J by 8 bases, leaving 9 bases between them. Germline assignment: CDR1 MDHEN and CDR2 SYDVKM. The CDR3 length is 12 residues. CDR3 DNA: TGTGCCAGCAGTTTAACTCGCTTCGGCTACACCTTC. Protein sequence: CASSLTRFGYTF.

This clone was seen more than once but under ten times. The chain is built from TRBV18 and TRBJ1-1; D ambiguous. V was pared by 2 bases and J by 1 base, with 5 bases between. Germline-derived CDR1 and CDR2 are KGHSH and LQKENI. This CDR3 is built from 13 residues. The CDR3 is CASSPYGNTEAFF. As DNA, the CDR3 is TGTGCCAGCTCACCATACGGGAACACTGAAGCTTTCTTT.

The chain uses TRBV3-1 (or the pseudogene TRBV3-2) and TRBJ1-2; 7 positions agree with TRBD1. The CDR3 has 14 residues. The V segment lost 7 bases and the J segment 4 bases; nucleotides outside the gene matches: 9. Germline V gene lookup returns CDR1 LGHDT and CDR2 YNNKEL (reference sequence). Here the CDR3 reads CASTGCGTVYGYTF. CDR3 DNA: TGTGCCAGCACAGGATGCGGGACAGTCTATGGCTACACCTTC.

This chain uses TRBV6-2 or TRBV6-3 with TRBJ2-2, with unresolved D. Germline loops: CDR1 MNHEY, CDR2 SVGEGT. The CDR3 spans 15 residues. Trimming removed 5 bases from V and 4 bases from J, with 14 bases in between. CDR3 in amino acids: CASSMTLPATGELFF. For the CDR3, the DNA is TGTGCCAGCAGTATGACTTTACCGGCCACCGGGGAGCTGTTTTTT.

This clone is a singleton in its sample. The V and J genes are TRBV4-3 and TRBJ2-5; D is possibly TRBD2 (6 bases). The CDR3 runs to 14 residues. V was trimmed by 4 bases and J by 2 bases, leaving 11 bases between them. Germline CDR1 is LGHNA and CDR2 is YSLEER. The CDR3 spells CASSREAVQETQYF. Written as DNA, the CDR3 is TGCGCCAGCAGCCGGGAGGCTGTACAAGAGACCCAGTACTTC.